The sequence of this T cell receptor (beta chain) was determined in a study of T cells in Graves' hyperthyroidism and ophthalmopathy. Study-level findings and limits: Patients with ophthalmopathy were separated from those with stable hyperthyroidism by a 13 V-J model.

Each diagnosis drew on symptoms, thyroxine, TRAb, thyroid ultrasound and orbital computed tomography findings. Deletions cut 3 bases from V and 5 bases from J, with 8 bases between. The CDR3 is made up of 12 amino acids. CDR1 DFQATT and CDR2 SNEGSKA come from the germline V gene (reference sequence). There are many counts of this clonotype. The antigen remains undetermined. RNA transcripts were the template for amplifying TCR beta CDR3 regions. A set of HTBI primers served as the primers for a first-round RT-PCR of the TCR CDR3. TCRdb redid the calling of the multiplex PCR reads with MiXCR, one entry per CDR3 protein. The sample includes 270,000 or so distinct CDR3 sequences, roughly 15% of them seen just once.

The sample was blood. The V call is TRBV20-1, the J call TRBJ1-5; no definite D call. The clonotype originates from a woman aged 45-65 years with Graves' hyperthyroidism that later progressed to Graves' ophthalmopathy. CDR3 sequence: CSARRADQPQHF. CDR3 sequence (DNA): TGCAGTGCTAGGAGGGCGGATCAGCCCCAGCATTTT.